A single sample is the source of the 15 T cell receptor beta chains below, sequenced in a study of cytomegalovirus exposure and HLA in healthy donors. Primers included in the PCR were 60 Vbeta and 13 Jbeta primers. The table came from immunoSEQ multiplex PCR; TCRdb's copy has only in-frame clones and leaves some out. This repertoire shows 95,000 to 150,000 clones, 80% found once; its top ten account for 2% to 2.5%. Sequencing used PBMCs. The source of these receptors is a man aged 30 to 39 in good health and CMV-seronegative.

The chain links TRBV2 to TRBJ2-4; D is perhaps TRBD2 (6 bases). CDR3 length equals 16 residues. Germline V gene lookup returns CDR1 SNHLY and CDR2 FYNNEI. V was shortened by 4 bases and J by 0 bases, with 13 bases between the two germline ends. The CDR3 nucleotides read TGTGCCAGCAGTGGGGGACTTTCATTAGCCAAAAACATTCAGTACTTC. It is translated as CASSGGLSLAKNIQYF.

V is TRBV4-3 and J is TRBJ1-2; weak D call: TRBD1 (6 bases). Trimming cost V 7 bases and J 2 bases, with 14 bases left between them. The CDR3 loop spans 14 amino acids. Germline CDR1 LGHNA, CDR2 YSLEER. In DNA form, the CDR3 reads TGCGCCAGCAATCCGGACAGAAGGAACTATGGCTACACCTTC. This translates into CASNPDRRNYGYTF.

The chain combines TRBV10-1 with TRBJ2-1; D is possibly TRBD1 (6 bases). Trimming removed 4 bases from V and 4 bases from J, with 11 bases in between. CDR1 and CDR2 from the germline V gene are WNHNN and SYGVQD (reference sequence). This CDR3 spans 14 amino acids. The CDR3 loop reads CASSAETGYNEQFF. CDR3 in DNA: TGCGCCAGCAGTGCTGAGACAGGATACAATGAGCAGTTCTTC.

V usage is TRBV6-1 and J usage is TRBJ1-1; D not certain. The V gene lost 4 bases and the J gene lost 11 bases, with 11 bases spanning the gap. Germline CDR1 MNHNS, CDR2 SASEGT. This CDR3 has 11 residues. The CDR3 protein is CASSADSGAFF. The CDR3 region has the DNA TGTGCCAGCAGTGCGGACTCTGGGGCTTTCTTT.

V gene TRBV6-6 combines with J gene TRBJ2-7; tentative D call: TRBD1 (6 bases). The germline V gene has CDR1 MNHNY and CDR2 SVGAGI (reference sequence). The length of the CDR3 is 14 residues. V lost 5 bases, J lost 1 base, and 12 bases lay in between. The chain's CDR3 is CASSRTATSYEQYF. DNA for the CDR3: TGTGCCAGCAGTAGGACAGCGACTTCCTACGAGCAGTACTTC.

V and J are TRBV7-6 and TRBJ2-5, with 10 bases fitting TRBD2. Per the germline V gene, CDR1 is SGHVS and CDR2 is FNYEAQ. The CDR3 length is 18 residues. V shed 5 bases and J 2 bases; nucleotides not matched to a gene: 14. The CDR3 here is CASSLGASGGAVQETQYF. The CDR3 DNA reads as TGTGCCAGCAGCCTCGGAGCGAGCGGGGGGGCAGTTCAAGAGACCCAGTACTTC.

This clone has a handful of counts. One junction end disagrees with the germline gene, perhaps due to a read error. The chain carries TRBV6-4 and TRBJ2-6; tentatively, D is TRBD1 (5 bases). CDR1 is MRHNA and CDR2 is SNTAGT in the germline V gene. The CDR3 has 15 amino acids. This CDR3 reads CASSDSNSGANGLTF. In nucleotides, the CDR3 is TGTGCCAGCAGTGACTCAAACTCTGGGGCCAACGGCCTGACTTTC.

The J gene is TRBJ1-4, the V gene TRBV5-1; 7 bases agree with TRBD1. The CDR3 loop spans 15 amino acids. The V and J ends lost 4 bases and 8 bases, in that order; junction bases with no gene match: 11. Germline CDR1 and CDR2: SGHRS and YFSETQ. The CDR3: CASSKTGKIREKLFF. In nucleotides, the CDR3 is TGCGCCAGCAGCAAGACAGGGAAGATTCGAGAAAAACTGTTTTTT. Variable domain in full (rest from reference TRBV5-1 and TRBJ1-4): KAGVTQTPRYLIKTRGQQVTLSCSPISGHRSVSWYQQTPGQGLQFLFEYFSETQRNKGNFPGRFSGRQFSNSRSEMNVSTLELGDSALYLCASSKTGKIREKLFFGSGTQLSVL.

V is TRBV27 and J is TRBJ2-3; TRBD2 agrees at 11 bases. V was pared by 7 bases and J by 0 bases, with 6 bases of the junction left unmatched. CDR3 length equals 16 residues. Germline assignment: CDR1 MNHEY and CDR2 SMNVEV (reference sequence). CDR3 nucleotide sequence: TGTGCCAGCACTCCCGTAGCGGGGGGGAGCACAGATACGCAGTATTTT. This translates into CASTPVAGGSTDTQYF.

The rearrangement links TRBV10-1 to TRBJ2-7; TRBD1 matches 10 bases. Germline CDR1 WNHNN, CDR2 SYGVQD (reference sequence). CDR3 size: 12 residues. V shed 10 bases, J shed 6 bases, and the junction held 6 bases outside the gene matches. This CDR3 reads CAKTGGFGEQYF. In DNA form, the CDR3 reads TGCGCCAAGACAGGGGGCTTTGGCGAGCAGTACTTC.

V and J are TRBV19 and TRBJ1-5; tentative D call: TRBD1 (6 bases). The CDR3 has 15 amino acids. Trimming pared 2 bases from V and 1 base from J, leaving 9 bases between. The germline CDR1 and CDR2 sequences are LNHDA and SQIVND (reference sequence). CDR3 in amino acids: CASSIMQGSNQPQHF. CDR3 nucleotide sequence: TGTGCCAGTAGTATAATGCAGGGGAGCAATCAGCCCCAGCATTTT.

The chain employs TRBV28 and TRBJ1-4, with unresolved D. V lost 1 base and J 0 bases, leaving 15 bases between the germline ends. Per germline, CDR1 MDHEN and CDR2 SYDVKM. The CDR3 has 18 residues. As DNA, the CDR3 is TGTGCCAGCAGTTTATCAAGGAGGTCCTTTGCAACTAATGAAAAACTGTTTTTT. This translates into CASSLSRRSFATNEKLFF.

V and J are TRBV6-5 and TRBJ1-1, with D tentatively TRBD1 (6 bases). CDR1 and CDR2 (germline): MNHEY, SVGAGI. Between the trimmed V and J ends, which lost 5 bases and 1 base, there was a span of 11 bases. This CDR3 spans 14 amino acids. The CDR3 spells CASSLRQENTEAFF. The DNA of the CDR3 is TGTGCCAGCAGTCTACGACAGGAGAACACTGAAGCTTTCTTT.

The chain combines TRBV7-2 with TRBJ2-5; the match to TRBD1 covers 9 bases. The CDR3 spans 15 residues. Losses at the gene ends were 3 bases for V and 2 bases for J; bases not matched to a gene: 4. Germline loops: CDR1 SGHTA, CDR2 FQGNSA. The CDR3 spells CASSLGDRDQETQYF. The DNA for the CDR3 is TGTGCCAGCAGCTTGGGGGACAGGGATCAAGAGACCCAGTACTTC.

The CDR3 sequence is CASSPGDRPPWEQYF. The DNA of the CDR3 is TGTGCCAGCAGCCCCGGGGACAGGCCCCCTTGGGAGCAGTACTTC. V gene TRBV6-5 combines with J gene TRBJ2-7; 8 positions match TRBD1. Germline values: CDR1 MNHEY, CDR2 SVGAGI. The CDR3 consists of 15 residues. V lost 6 bases and J lost 7; bases outside the gene matches: 14.